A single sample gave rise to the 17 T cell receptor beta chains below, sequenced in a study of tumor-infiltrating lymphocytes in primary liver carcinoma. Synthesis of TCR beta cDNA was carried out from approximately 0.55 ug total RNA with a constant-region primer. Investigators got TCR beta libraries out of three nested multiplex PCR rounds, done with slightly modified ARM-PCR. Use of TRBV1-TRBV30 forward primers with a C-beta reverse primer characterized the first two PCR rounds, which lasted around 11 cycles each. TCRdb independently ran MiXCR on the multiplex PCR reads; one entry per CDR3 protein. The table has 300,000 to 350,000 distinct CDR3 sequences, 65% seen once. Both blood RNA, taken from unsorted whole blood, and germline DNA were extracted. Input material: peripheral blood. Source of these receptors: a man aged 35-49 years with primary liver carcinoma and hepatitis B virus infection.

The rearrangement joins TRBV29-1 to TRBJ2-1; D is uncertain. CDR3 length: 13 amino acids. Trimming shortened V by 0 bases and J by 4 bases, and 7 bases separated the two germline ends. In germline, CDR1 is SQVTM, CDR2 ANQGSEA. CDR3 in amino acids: CSVEETQYNEQFF. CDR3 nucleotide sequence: TGCAGCGTTGAAGAGACCCAATACAATGAGCAGTTCTTC.

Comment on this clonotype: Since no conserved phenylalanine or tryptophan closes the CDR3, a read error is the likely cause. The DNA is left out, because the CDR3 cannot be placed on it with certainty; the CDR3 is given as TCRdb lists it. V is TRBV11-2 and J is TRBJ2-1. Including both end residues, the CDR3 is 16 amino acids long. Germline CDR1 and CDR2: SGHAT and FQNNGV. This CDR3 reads CASSLAIRSLYNEQLS.

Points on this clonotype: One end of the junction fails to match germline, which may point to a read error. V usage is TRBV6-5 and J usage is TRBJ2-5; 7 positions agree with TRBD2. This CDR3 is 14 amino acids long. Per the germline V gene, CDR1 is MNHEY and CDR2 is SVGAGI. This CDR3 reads CDSSYSGGSETQYF. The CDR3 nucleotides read TGTGACAGCAGTTACTCAGGCGGGAGCGAGACCCAGTATTTC.

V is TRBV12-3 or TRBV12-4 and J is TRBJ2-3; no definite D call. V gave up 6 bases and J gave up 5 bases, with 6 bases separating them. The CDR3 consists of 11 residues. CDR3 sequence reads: CASRVIDTQYF. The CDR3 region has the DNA TGTGCCAGCAGAGTCATAGATACGCAGTATTTT.

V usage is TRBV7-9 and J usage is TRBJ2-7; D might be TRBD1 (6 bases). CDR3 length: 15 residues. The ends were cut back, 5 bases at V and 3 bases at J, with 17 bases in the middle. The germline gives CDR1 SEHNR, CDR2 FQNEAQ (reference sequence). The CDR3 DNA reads TGTGCCAGCAGCGATTACGGGTCAGGGGTCTACGAGCAGTACTTC. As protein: CASSDYGSGVYEQYF.

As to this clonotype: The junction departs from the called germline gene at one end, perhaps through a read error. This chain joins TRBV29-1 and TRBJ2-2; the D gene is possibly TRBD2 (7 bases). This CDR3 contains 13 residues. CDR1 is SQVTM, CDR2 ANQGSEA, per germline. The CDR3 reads CSVEGGPTGELFF. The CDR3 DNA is TGCAGCGTTGAGGGGGGGCCCACCGGGGAGTTGTTTTTT.

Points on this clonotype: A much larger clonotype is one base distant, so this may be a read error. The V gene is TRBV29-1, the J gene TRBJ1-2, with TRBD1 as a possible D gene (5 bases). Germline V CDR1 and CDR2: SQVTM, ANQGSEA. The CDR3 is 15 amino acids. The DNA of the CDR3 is TGCAGCATTGAACAACCCCGGGGCTCTCGCTATGGCTACACCTTC. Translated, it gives CSIEQPRGSRYGYTF.

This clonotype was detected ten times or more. CDR3 in amino acids: CASSEPGKGVSYEQYF. The CDR3 DNA is TGTGCCAGCAGTGAACCCGGTAAAGGGGTATCCTACGAGCAGTACTTC. The rearrangement uses TRBV6-1 and TRBJ2-7; D perhaps matches TRBD1 (5 bases). The V gene lost 2 bases and the J gene lost 1 base, with 15 bases spanning the gap. Germline V gene data show CDR1 as MNHNS and CDR2 as SASEGT. The CDR3 length is 16 residues.

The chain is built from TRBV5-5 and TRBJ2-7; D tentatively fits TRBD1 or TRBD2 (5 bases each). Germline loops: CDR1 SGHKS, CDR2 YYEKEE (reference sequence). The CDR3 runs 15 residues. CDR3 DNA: TGTGAGAGCGGCTGGGGTACGACAGACGCCTACGAGCAGTACTTC. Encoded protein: CESGWGTTDAYEQYF.

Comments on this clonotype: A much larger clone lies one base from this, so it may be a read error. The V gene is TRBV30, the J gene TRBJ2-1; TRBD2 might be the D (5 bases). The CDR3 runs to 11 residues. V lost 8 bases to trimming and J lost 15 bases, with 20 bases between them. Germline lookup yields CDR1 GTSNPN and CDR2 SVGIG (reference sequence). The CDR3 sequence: CARTLSGVAFF. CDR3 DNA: TGTGCCCGGACCCTGAGCGGTGTGGCGTTCTTC.

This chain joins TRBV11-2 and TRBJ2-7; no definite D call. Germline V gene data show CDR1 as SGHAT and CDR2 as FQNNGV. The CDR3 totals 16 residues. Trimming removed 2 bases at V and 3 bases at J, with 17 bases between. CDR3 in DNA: TGTGCCAGCAGCTTAATTGTGGCAGACCTTCGCTACGAGCAGTACTTC. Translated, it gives CASSLIVADLRYEQYF.

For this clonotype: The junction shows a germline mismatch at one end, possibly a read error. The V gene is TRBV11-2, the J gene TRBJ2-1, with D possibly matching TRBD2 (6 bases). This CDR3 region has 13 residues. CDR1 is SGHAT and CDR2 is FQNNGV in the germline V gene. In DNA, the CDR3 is TGTGTCAGCAGCACCCCCGGGGGTGGCGAGCAGTTCTTC. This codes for CVSSTPGGGEQFF.

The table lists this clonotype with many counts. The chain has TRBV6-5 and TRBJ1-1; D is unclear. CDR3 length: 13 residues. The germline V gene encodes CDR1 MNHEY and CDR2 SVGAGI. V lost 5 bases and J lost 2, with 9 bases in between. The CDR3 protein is CASSLRFNTEAFF. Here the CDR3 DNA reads TGTGCCAGCAGTCTCCGATTTAACACTGAAGCTTTCTTT.

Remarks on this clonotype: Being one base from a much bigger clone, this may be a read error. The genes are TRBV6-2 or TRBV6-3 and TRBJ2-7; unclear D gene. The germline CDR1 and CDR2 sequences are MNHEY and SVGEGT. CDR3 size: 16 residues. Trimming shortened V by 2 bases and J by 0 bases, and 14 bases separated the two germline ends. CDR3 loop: CASSYDSPRLSYEQYF. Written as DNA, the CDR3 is TGTGCCAGCAGTTACGATTCCCCTAGACTCTCCTACGAGCAGTACTTC.

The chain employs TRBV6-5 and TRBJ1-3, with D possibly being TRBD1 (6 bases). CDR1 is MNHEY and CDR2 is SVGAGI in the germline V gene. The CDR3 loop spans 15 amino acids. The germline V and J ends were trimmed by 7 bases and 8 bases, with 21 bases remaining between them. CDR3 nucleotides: TGTGCCAGCAAAGTTAGGGGGACATATGGGGACACCATATATTTT. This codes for CASKVRGTYGDTIYF.

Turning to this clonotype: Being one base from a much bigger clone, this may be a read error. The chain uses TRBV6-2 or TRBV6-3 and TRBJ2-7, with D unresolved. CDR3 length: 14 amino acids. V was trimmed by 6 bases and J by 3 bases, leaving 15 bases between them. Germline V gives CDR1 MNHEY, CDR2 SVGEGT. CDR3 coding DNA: TGTGCCAGCAGCCAACCGTCAGTGAACTACGAGCAGTACTTC. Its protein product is CASSQPSVNYEQYF.

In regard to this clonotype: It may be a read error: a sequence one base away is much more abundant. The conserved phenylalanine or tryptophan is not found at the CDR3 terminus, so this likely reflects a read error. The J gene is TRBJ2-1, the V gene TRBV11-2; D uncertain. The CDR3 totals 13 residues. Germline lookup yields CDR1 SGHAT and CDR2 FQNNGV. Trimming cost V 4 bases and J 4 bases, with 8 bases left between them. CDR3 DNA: TGTGCCAGCAGCTCAGAATTATACAATGAGCAGTTCTTA. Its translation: CASSSELYNEQFL.